Listed below are T cell receptor beta chains from one sample, sequenced in a study of blood T cell repertoires in COVID-19. TCRdb's table, derived via immunoSEQ multiplex PCR, lists solely in-frame clones and lacks some. This sample has about 180,000 clones, with under 85% found just once. What was sequenced was peripheral blood. These receptors all stem from a woman between 70 and 85 years old with COVID-19, enrolled during active disease. CDR3s include the opening cysteine and the closing phenylalanine or tryptophan. D genes are given only for firm matches. Size is stated for part of the rows, as once, few or many counts, or as a class when the clone is expanded.

. | TRBJ2-7 | TRBV7-9 | TRBD1 | TGTGCCAGCAGCTTCGCCGGGACAGGAGGTTCAGGGCAGTACTTC | CASSFAGTGGSGQYF
. | TRBJ2-5 | TRBV7-7 | . | TGTGCCAGCAGCTCCAGCCCGGACAGCACCCAAGAGACCCAGTACTTC | CASSSSPDSTQETQYF
. | TRBJ1-5 | TRBV6-5 | . | TGTGCCAGCAGCTATTACCAAAGCGGTCAGCCCCAGCATTTT | CASSYYQSGQPQHF
. | TRBJ2-7 | TRBV6-2/TRBV6-3 | TRBD2 | TGTGCCAGCAGCCGGACTAGCGGGAACTACGAGCAGTACTTC | CASSRTSGNYEQYF
. | TRBJ2-2 | TRBV7-9 | . | TGTGCCAGCAGCTTGGACAGGAACACCGGGGAGCTGTTTTTT | CASSLDRNTGELFF
. | TRBJ1-6 | TRBV27 | TRBD1 | TGTGCCAGCAGTTCCCCACAGGGGGATTCACCCCTCCACTTT | CASSSPQGDSPLHF
. | TRBJ2-7 | TRBV5-6 | . | TGTGCCAGCAGCCTCCGACAGCGACCACACTACGAGCAGTACTTC | CASSLRQRPHYEQYF
. | TRBJ2-1 | TRBV7-2 | TRBD1 | TGTGCCAGCAGCTTCGCCGGGACAGGGGGCCGTGAGCAGTTCTTC | CASSFAGTGGREQFF
. | TRBJ1-2 | TRBV13 | . | TGTGCCAGCAGCTTAGGGCAGACTAACTATGGCTACACCTTC | CASSLGQTNYGYTF
few | TRBJ2-1 | TRBV27 | TRBD1 | TGTGCCAGCAGTTTCCGGGACAGGGGGCGTTCTAAGCAGTTCTTC | CASSFRDRGRSKQFF
. | TRBJ2-7 | TRBV7-8 | . | TGTGCCAGCAGCTCCCCAGTTTCCTACGAGCAGTACTTC | CASSSPVSYEQYF
. | TRBJ1-2 | TRBV21-1 | . | TGTGCCAGCAGCACCACTAGGACAGTTTATGGCTACACCTTC | CASSTTRTVYGYTF
. | TRBJ2-3 | TRBV4-2 | TRBD2 | TGTGCCAGCAGCCAAGTCAGCGGGATGAACACAGATACGCAGTATTTT | CASSQVSGMNTDTQYF
few | TRBJ2-7 | TRBV6-2/TRBV6-3 | . | TGTGCCAGCAGTTACTCGAAGAAAGATAGCGGCTACGAGCAGTACTTC | CASSYSKKDSGYEQYF
. | TRBJ2-5 | TRBV12-5 | . | TGTGCTAGTGGTTTCTCCTTCGGGGACTGGTTCCAAGGGGCCCAGTACTTC | CASGFSFGDWFQGAQYF
. | TRBJ2-7 | TRBV18 | TRBD2 | TGTGCCAGCTCACCAAGGGTAGCGGGAGGATCCGTCTCCTACGAGCAGTACTTC | CASSPRVAGGSVSYEQYF
. | TRBJ1-3 | TRBV7-2 | TRBD1 | TGTGCCAGCAGCCAGGGACAGGGGGCGGGAAACACCATATATTTT | CASSQGQGAGNTIYF
once | TRBJ1-1 | TRBV7-8 | TRBD1 | TGTGCCAGCAGCACCCGGGACAGGGGCGGCACTGAAGCTTTCTTT | CASSTRDRGGTEAFF
. | TRBJ1-2 | TRBV24-1 | . | TGTGCCACCAGTGATCCAGGGCAGGTTTATGGCTACACCTTC | CATSDPGQVYGYTF
. | TRBJ1-1 | TRBV7-9 | . | TGTGCCAGCAATCAGTACAGGGAAGGCACTGAAGCTTTCTTT | CASNQYREGTEAFF
. | TRBJ1-4 | TRBV9 | . | TGTGCCAGCAGCCCCTCGGGGGGGGCGCGGGGTGAAAAACTGTTTTTT | CASSPSGGARGEKLFF
. | TRBJ1-2 | TRBV6-5 | . | TGTGCCAGCAGTTACCTGGCAGGGTCCACCTATGGCTACACCTTC | CASSYLAGSTYGYTF
. | TRBJ1-4 | TRBV28 | TRBD1 | TGTGCCAGCAGTTTATCCGGGGATGCAGGGGGCTATGAAAAACTGTTTTTT | CASSLSGDAGGYEKLFF
. | TRBJ1-2 | TRBV25-1 | TRBD1 | TGTGCCAGCAGTTCACAGGGGGCTGTCTATGGCTACACCTTC | CASSSQGAVYGYTF
. | TRBJ2-6 | TRBV2 | . | TGTGCCAGCAGTGAAGGGACATCAAGGCCTGGGGCCAACGTCCTGACTTTC | CASSEGTSRPGANVLTF
few | TRBJ1-6 | TRBV28 | . | TGTGCCAGCCAAACAAGACCTGACAGGTTCAACTCACCCCTCCACTTT | CASQTRPDRFNSPLHF
. | TRBJ1-1 | TRBV7-2 | . | TGTGCCAGCAGCTTACACAGGGTAGGGAACACTGAAGCTTTCTTT | CASSLHRVGNTEAFF
. | TRBJ2-7 | TRBV7-8 | . | TGTGCCAGCAGCTTTTCTTGGACAAGCTCCTACGAGCAGTACTTC | CASSFSWTSSYEQYF
. | TRBJ2-1 | TRBV30 | . | TGTGCCTGGACGCGTTACAATGAGCAGTTCTTC | CAWTRYNEQFF
once | TRBJ2-2 | TRBV10-3 | . | TGTGCCATCAGTGATATGTATAACACCGGGGAGCTGTTTTTT | CAISDMYNTGELFF
. | TRBJ2-2 | TRBV7-3 | . | TGTGTCAGCAGCTTAGAACTAGCCTCGAACACCGGGGAGCTGTTTTTT | CVSSLELASNTGELFF
. | TRBJ2-2 | TRBV4-3 | . | TGCGCCAGCAGCCAAGCAACGGGAATCACCGGGGAGCTGTTTTTT | CASSQATGITGELFF
. | TRBJ2-7 | TRBV5-6 | . | TGTGCCAGCAGCCCAACGACTAGCTCCTACGAGCAGTACTTC | CASSPTTSSYEQYF
. | TRBJ1-2 | TRBV27 | . | TGTGCCAGCAGTCCGGTAATGGGAGGGGTCTATGGCTACACCTTC | CASSPVMGGVYGYTF
. | TRBJ2-1 | TRBV5-1 | . | TGCGCCAGCAGCCCCCAGGACAGACTCAATGAGCAGTTCTTC | CASSPQDRLNEQFF
. | TRBJ2-7 | TRBV7-9 | TRBD2 | TGTGCCAGCAGCCCTCACTCAGGGACTAGCGGGAGGTTTACCTACGAGCAGTACTTC | CASSPHSGTSGRFTYEQYF
. | TRBJ1-5 | TRBV9 | . | TGTGCCAGCAGCGTAGACCAGGCATTGAATCAGCCCCAGCATTTT | CASSVDQALNQPQHF
. | TRBJ1-5 | TRBV7-8 | TRBD1 | TGTGCCAGCAGCTTAGCGGGACAGGGAAATCAGCCCCAGCATTTT | CASSLAGQGNQPQHF
. | TRBJ1-1 | TRBV6-5 | . | TGTGCCAGCATTAGGACTGCCAACACTGAAGCTTTCTTT | CASIRTANTEAFF
. | TRBJ2-5 | TRBV5-1 | TRBD1 | TGCGCCAGCAGCTTGGCCGGACAGGGGGCAGAGACCCAGTACTTC | CASSLAGQGAETQYF
. | TRBJ1-2 | TRBV6-5 | . | TGTGCCAGCAGTACACTTAGGGGCGGCGGGAGCGGCTACACCTTC | CASSTLRGGGSGYTF
few | TRBJ2-7 | TRBV3-1/TRBV3-2 | . | TGTGCCAGCAGCCAAGGCGGGCTGGAGCAGTACTTC | CASSQGGLEQYF
. | TRBJ2-2 | TRBV9 | TRBD2 | TGTGCCAGCAGCGTGGGAAAGGGGAGGGACACCGGGGAGCTGTTTTTT | CASSVGKGRDTGELFF
. | TRBJ2-6 | TRBV19 | . | TGTGCCAGTAGTAACCTCAGGGGAGCTGGGGCCAACGTCCTGACTTTC | CASSNLRGAGANVLTF